This T cell receptor beta chain was sequenced in a study of response to subunit inactivated influenza vaccine. Study outcomes and limitations: Few new T cells, the authors suggested, are recruited by each seasonal influenza vaccination.

TCRdb reanalysed the RT-PCR reads using MiXCR and keeps one entry per CDR3 protein. The sample holds about 160,000 distinct CDR3 sequences; roughly a tenth are singletons and the top ten take around an eighth. In its sample, this clonotype was seen many times. The antigen is undetermined. Germline CDR1 and CDR2: SGHTA and FQGNSA. The CDR3 contains 13 residues. The V end was cut by 4 bases, the J end by 3 bases, with 7 bases between. This receptor was obtained from a man aged 45 to 65 who received an inactivated influenza vaccine. This sequence joins TRBV7-2 and TRBJ2-1; possible D gene TRBD2, 6 bases. Sequenced material: non-naive T cells sorted from PBMCs, taken more than 35 days after vaccination. This CDR3 is CASSSSDYNEQFF. In DNA form, the CDR3 reads TGTGCCAGCAGCTCTAGCGACTACAATGAGCAGTTCTTC.